This T cell receptor beta chain was obtained from a study of Graves' ophthalmopathy and Graves' hyperthyroidism. Broader study findings: Built on 13 signatures, a model told ophthalmopathy apart from stable hyperthyroidism with approximately 88% sensitivity and 70% to 82% specificity.

Diagnosis used clinical symptoms, serum thyroxine, TRAb, thyroid ultrasound and orbital computed tomography. The PBMCs had their origin in 10 ml of fresh peripheral blood. As for this clonotype: The antigen is unknown.

RNA served as the template for amplifying TCR beta CDR3 regions. A first-round RT-PCR used HTBI primers, followed by a second-round multiplex PCR. TCRdb re-called the multiplex PCR reads through MiXCR, storing one row per CDR3 protein. This sample has more than 550,000 distinct CDR3 sequences, with about 38% found just once. CDR3 length: 14 residues. The V and J ends lost 7 bases and 1 base, in that order; junction bases with no gene match: 8. Germline V gives CDR1 SQVTM, CDR2 ANQGSEA. The chain couples TRBV29-1 to TRBJ2-7, with TRBD2 identical over 9 bases. Sequenced input: peripheral blood. The source of this sequence is an adult man with Graves' ophthalmopathy. The CDR3 DNA follows: TGCAGCGCCGGGGAGACTAGCGGTTCCTACGAGCAGTACTTC. The encoded protein is CSAGETSGSYEQYF.